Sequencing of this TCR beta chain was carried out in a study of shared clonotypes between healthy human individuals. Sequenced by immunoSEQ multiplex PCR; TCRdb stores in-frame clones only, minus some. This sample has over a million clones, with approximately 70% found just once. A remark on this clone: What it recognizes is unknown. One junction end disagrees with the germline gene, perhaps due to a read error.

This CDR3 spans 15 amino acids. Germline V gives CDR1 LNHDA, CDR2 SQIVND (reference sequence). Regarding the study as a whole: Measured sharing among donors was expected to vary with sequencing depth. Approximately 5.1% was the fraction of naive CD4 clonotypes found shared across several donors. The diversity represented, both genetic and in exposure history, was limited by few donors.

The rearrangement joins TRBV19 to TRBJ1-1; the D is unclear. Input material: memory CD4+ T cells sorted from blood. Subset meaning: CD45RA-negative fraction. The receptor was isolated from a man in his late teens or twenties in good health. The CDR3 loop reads CASSLEGSPGTEAFF. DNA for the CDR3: TGTGCCAGTAGTTTAGAAGGCTCCCCTGGGACTGAAGCTTTCTTT.